This entry lists 7 T cell receptor beta chains sequenced from one sample in a study of blood T cell repertoires in COVID-19. TCRdb's table, derived via immunoSEQ multiplex PCR, lists solely in-frame clones and lacks some. The sample carries 100,000 to 110,000 clones, around four fifths recorded once. Sequencing input: peripheral blood. The receptors here all came from a man between 65 and 85 years old with active or convalescent COVID-19.

The CDR3 nucleotides are TGTGCCATCAGTGAGGGACAGACCTACGAGCAGTACTTC. Translated, it gives CAISEGQTYEQYF. The chain has TRBV10-3 and TRBJ2-7; D is perhaps TRBD1 (6 bases). Trimming removed 2 bases at V and 2 bases at J, with 7 bases between. Looked up from germline, CDR1 is ENHRY and CDR2 is SYGVKD. The CDR3 is 13 residues long.

The chain couples TRBV14 to TRBJ1-1; D is unresolved. The length of the CDR3 is 11 residues. CDR1 is SGHDN and CDR2 is FVKESK in the germline V gene. Trimming removed 1 base at V and 9 bases at J, with 6 bases between. The CDR3 nucleotides read TGTGCCAGCAGCCAAGGTCAGAAAGCTTTCTTT. Translated, it gives CASSQGQKAFF.

The J gene is TRBJ2-1, the V gene TRBV6-2 or TRBV6-3, with 8 positions matching TRBD1. Germline V gene lookup returns CDR1 MNHEY and CDR2 SVGEGT. The CDR3 has 15 residues. V was clipped by 5 bases and J by 10 bases; unmatched bases: 13. The CDR3 region is CASSRNPGQVKEQFF. CDR3 DNA: TGTGCCAGCAGTCGAAACCCGGGACAGGTGAAAGAGCAGTTCTTC.

V and J are TRBV5-8 and TRBJ2-3; tentative D call: TRBD2 (6 bases). V dropped 2 bases and J dropped 6 bases, with 10 bases sitting between them. The CDR3 contains 13 residues. Looked up from germline, CDR1 is SGHTS and CDR2 is YDEGEE. CDR3 loop: CASSLFGGDTQYF. DNA of the CDR3: TGTGCCAGCAGCTTATTTGGGGGGGATACGCAGTATTTT. Variable domain in full (rest from reference TRBV5-8 and TRBJ2-3): EAGVTQSPTHLIKTRGQQATLRCSPISGHTSVYWYQQALGLGLQFLLWYDEGEERNRGNFPPRFSGRQFPNYSSELNVNALELEDSALYLCASSLFGGDTQYFGPGTRLTVL.

The chain is built from TRBV5-1 and TRBJ2-1; 7 nucleotides line up with TRBD2. This CDR3 has 16 residues. V shed 4 bases and J 5 bases; nucleotides not matched to a gene: 12. Germline V gene data show CDR1 as SGHRS and CDR2 as YFSETQ. The CDR3 loop is CASSARAAGVNNEQFF. CDR3 bases: TGCGCCAGCAGCGCCCGAGCCGCGGGGGTTAACAATGAGCAGTTCTTC. Full variable domain (rest looked up from reference TRBV5-1 and TRBJ2-1): KAGVTQTPRYLIKTRGQQVTLSCSPISGHRSVSWYQQTPGQGLQFLFEYFSETQRNKGNFPGRFSGRQFSNSRSEMNVSTLELGDSALYLCASSARAAGVNNEQFFGPGTRLTVL.

The chain joins TRBV5-1 to TRBJ1-1; no firm D call. The CDR3 is 11 amino acids. The V end was cut by 6 bases, the J end by 1 base, with 4 bases between. Germline CDR1 and CDR2: SGHRS and YFSETQ. The chain's CDR3 is CASNGNTEAFF. As DNA, the CDR3 is TGCGCCAGCAACGGGAACACTGAAGCTTTCTTT.

V is TRBV2 and J is TRBJ2-3; 8 nucleotides align to TRBD2. V was pared by 4 bases and J by 1 base, with 4 bases of the junction left unmatched. The CDR3 has 15 amino acids. Germline-derived CDR1 and CDR2 are SNHLY and FYNNEI. For the CDR3, the DNA is TGTGCCAGCAGTGGGAGTAGCGGGGGCACAGATACGCAGTATTTT. Its protein is CASSGSSGGTDTQYF.